The 4 T cell receptor beta chains below come from one sample, sequenced in a study of blood T cell repertoires in COVID-19. Produced via immunoSEQ multiplex PCR; TCRdb's table is partial and in-frame only. This sample has roughly 100,000 clones; around 87% occur once, and the top ten carry 11%. The sample taken for sequencing was peripheral blood. These receptors were taken from a woman aged 25 to 39 with acute or convalescent COVID-19.

CDR3 sequence (DNA): TGCGCCAGCAGCCGACTCGCTACGGACAGGGGCGCTGAAGCTTTCTTT. Amino acid sequence: CASSRLATDRGAEAFF. The gene calls are TRBV5-1 and TRBJ1-1, with 9 bases matching TRBD1. This CDR3 spans 16 amino acids. J lost 6 bases, V lost 4 bases, and 13 bases had no gene match. Germline CDR1 and CDR2: SGHRS and YFSETQ.

The chain carries TRBV5-1 and TRBJ2-7; possible D gene TRBD2, 5 bases. The CDR3 runs to 14 residues. Trimming shortened V by 4 bases and J by 4 bases, and 15 bases separated the two germline ends. Germline CDR1 is SGHRS and CDR2 is YFSETQ. CDR3 protein: CASSGDPGSYEQYF. CDR3 nucleotide sequence: TGCGCCAGCAGCGGCGATCCGGGGTCTTACGAGCAGTACTTC.

The chain couples TRBV11-2 to TRBJ1-3; D gene ambiguous. The V end lost 0 bases, the J end lost 4 bases, and 13 bases lay between the germline ends. CDR3 size: 16 residues. Germline V gene data show CDR1 as SGHAT and CDR2 as FQNNGV. This chain's CDR3 is CASSLDPLGSGNTIYF. As DNA, the CDR3 is TGTGCCAGCAGCTTAGATCCGTTGGGCAGCGGAAACACCATATATTTT. Drawing the rest from reference TRBV11-2 and TRBJ1-3, the complete variable domain is EAGVAQSPRYKIIEKRQSVAFWCNPISGHATLYWYQQILGQGPKLLIQFQNNGVVDDSQLPKDRFSAERLKGVDSTLKIQPAKLEDSAVYLCASSLDPLGSGNTIYFGEGSWLTVV.

The V and J genes are TRBV18 and TRBJ2-2; 7 bases align to TRBD2. V was pared by 2 bases and J by 3 bases, with 6 bases of the junction left unmatched. The length of the CDR3 is 16 residues. Germline-derived CDR1 and CDR2 are KGHSH and LQKENI. In DNA, the CDR3 is TGTGCCAGCTCACCAAGGGTTGCGGGGGACACCGGGGAGCTGTTTTTT. It yields the protein CASSPRVAGDTGELFF.